This entry is about one T cell receptor (beta chain). This specimen comes from a study of blood T cell repertoires in COVID-19. Assay: immunoSEQ multiplex PCR; the TCRdb copy retains only in-frame clones and omits some. The sample yields 200,000 to 250,000 clones, around four fifths seen once. The receptor was derived from a woman in her fifties or sixties with active or convalescent COVID-19. Input material: peripheral blood.

CDR3 protein: CASSPRGGGLETQYF. Written as DNA, the CDR3 is TGTGCCAGCAGCCCACGTGGGGGGGGGTTAGAGACCCAGTACTTC. The rearrangement joins TRBV7-2 to TRBJ2-5; 7 bases match TRBD2. CDR3 length equals 15 residues. CDR1 and CDR2 from the germline V gene are SGHTA and FQGNSA. V lost 5 bases, J lost 4 bases, and 10 bases stayed unmatched. Using reference TRBV7-2 and TRBJ2-5 for the parts outside the CDR3, the full variable domain is GAGVSQSPSNKVTEKGKDVELRCDPISGHTALYWYRQSLGQGLEFLIYFQGNSAPDKSGLPSDRFSAERTGGSVSTLTIQRTQQEDSAVYLCASSPRGGGLETQYFGPGTRLLVL.